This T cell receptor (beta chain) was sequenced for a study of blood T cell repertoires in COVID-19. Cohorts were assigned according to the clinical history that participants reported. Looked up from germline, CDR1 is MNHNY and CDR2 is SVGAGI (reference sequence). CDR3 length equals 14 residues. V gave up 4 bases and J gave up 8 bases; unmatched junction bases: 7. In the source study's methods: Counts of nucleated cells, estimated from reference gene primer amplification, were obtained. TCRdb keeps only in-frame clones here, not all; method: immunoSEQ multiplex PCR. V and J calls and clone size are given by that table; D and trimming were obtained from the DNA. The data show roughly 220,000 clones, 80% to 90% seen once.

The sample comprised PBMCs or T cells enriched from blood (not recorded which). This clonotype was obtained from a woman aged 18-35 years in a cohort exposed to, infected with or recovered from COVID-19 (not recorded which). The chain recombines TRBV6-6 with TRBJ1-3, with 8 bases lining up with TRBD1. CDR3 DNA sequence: TGTGCCAGCAGTTTCTCCACAGGGGGGGACACCATATATTTT. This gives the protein CASSFSTGGDTIYF.